Each of the 23 T cell receptor beta chains below was sequenced from the same sample in a study of blood T cells in healthy people across ages. Through a sample-barcoded 5' primer and a J-beta primer mix, a second PCR was run for roughly 7 to 11 cycles. TCRdb re-called the 5' RACE reads through MiXCR, storing one row per CDR3 protein. The sample holds around 580,000 distinct CDR3 sequences, around 48% seen once. The sample taken for sequencing was blood. The receptors come from an older man in good health.

V gene TRBV29-1 combines with J gene TRBJ2-1; D tentatively fits TRBD1 or TRBD2 (6 bases each). The CDR3 spans 14 residues. V lost 4 bases and J 4 bases, leaving 14 bases between the germline ends. CDR1 is SQVTM, CDR2 ANQGSEA, per germline. This CDR3 reads CSVVPGARYNEQFF. Here the CDR3 DNA reads TGCAGCGTTGTTCCGGGGGCAAGGTACAATGAGCAGTTCTTC.

The V call is TRBV7-8, the J call TRBJ1-4, with TRBD1 identical over 10 bases. V was pared by 5 bases and J by 5 bases, with 5 bases of the junction left unmatched. Germline V gene lookup returns CDR1 SGHVS and CDR2 FQNEAQ. The CDR3 length is 15 residues. CDR3 region: CASSLRDRGNEKLFF. The CDR3 DNA reads as TGTGCCAGCAGCCTCCGGGACAGGGGAAATGAAAAACTGTTTTTT.

This chain uses TRBV7-2 with TRBJ1-1, with a possible D match to TRBD1 (6 bases). This CDR3 is built from 13 residues. Per the germline V gene, CDR1 is SGHTA and CDR2 is FQGNSA. V shed 5 bases and J shed 4 bases, with 11 bases lying between them. The CDR3 loop is CASSPRTVTEAFF. The CDR3 DNA follows: TGTGCCAGCAGCCCGCGGACAGTCACTGAAGCTTTCTTT. Full variable domain (outside the CDR3, taken from reference TRBV7-2 and TRBJ1-1): GAGVSQSPSNKVTEKGKDVELRCDPISGHTALYWYRQSLGQGLEFLIYFQGNSAPDKSGLPSDRFSAERTGGSVSTLTIQRTQQEDSAVYLCASSPRTVTEAFFGQGTRLTVV.

V is TRBV10-3 and J is TRBJ1-4, with D unresolved. Germline CDR1 ENHRY, CDR2 SYGVKD. The ends were cut back, 6 bases at V and 7 bases at J, with 15 bases in the middle. The CDR3 contains 14 residues. The CDR3 protein is CAISLDASGEKLFF. Written as DNA, the CDR3 is TGTGCCATCAGCCTGGACGCATCGGGTGAAAAACTGTTTTTT.

The chain couples TRBV20-1 to TRBJ2-2, with D hard to call. Germline loops: CDR1 DFQATT, CDR2 SNEGSKA (reference sequence). The CDR3 length is 12 residues. V shed 6 bases and J shed 6 bases, with 11 bases lying between them. CDR3 sequence: CSAHHGSGELFF. The CDR3 DNA sequence: TGCAGTGCCCATCACGGGTCCGGGGAGCTGTTTTTT.

This clonotype was picked up a small number of times. The chain recombines TRBV7-9 with TRBJ1-1; D is perhaps TRBD1 (5 bases). The CDR3 runs 14 residues. V was clipped by 4 bases and J by 0 bases, with 9 bases between them. Germline V CDR1 and CDR2: SEHNR, FQNEAQ (reference sequence). CDR3 sequence (DNA): TGTGCCAGCAGCTGGGGGACGTTGAACACTGAAGCTTTCTTT. This gives the protein CASSWGTLNTEAFF.

In the case of this clonotype: The junction departs from germline at one end; a sequencing error may be responsible. V usage is TRBV7-2 and J usage is TRBJ2-7, with D possibly matching TRBD2 (6 bases). The CDR3 is 16 amino acids. Germline V gene lookup returns CDR1 SGHTA and CDR2 FQGNSA. CDR3 DNA sequence: TGTGCCAGCAGCTTAGTTAGCGGCCGGAGCTCCTACGAGCAGTACTTT. It codes for CASSLVSGRSSYEQYF.

The sample holds one count of this clonotype. The J gene is TRBJ1-2, the V gene TRBV6-6, with TRBD1 identical over 7 bases. The CDR3 is 14 residues long. Germline-derived CDR1 and CDR2 are MNHNY and SVGAGI (reference sequence). V gave up 8 bases and J gave up 0 bases; unmatched junction bases: 6. Here the CDR3 DNA reads TGTGCCAGCGTTACTCAGGGGGCTAACTATGGCTACACCTTC. Translating gives CASVTQGANYGYTF.

The gene calls are TRBV6-6 and TRBJ1-4; D is unresolved. This CDR3 comprises 15 residues. CDR1 is MNHNY, CDR2 SVGAGI, per germline (reference sequence). V lost 6 bases and J lost 7, with 18 bases in between. CDR3 protein: CASSATEGVGEKLFF. CDR3 nucleotide sequence: TGTGCCAGCAGCGCCACCGAGGGAGTGGGTGAAAAACTGTTTTTT.

This clonotype was seen ten or more times. The chain carries TRBV20-1 and TRBJ1-2; a possible D gene is TRBD1 (6 bases). V gave up 0 bases and J gave up 2 bases, with 13 bases separating them. CDR1 is DFQATT and CDR2 is SNEGSKA in the germline V gene (reference sequence). The CDR3 totals 15 residues. The CDR3: CSARDRTASNYGYTF. CDR3 in DNA: TGCAGTGCTAGAGATCGGACAGCATCAAACTATGGCTACACCTTC.

This clonotype appeared a few times. The CDR3 loop reads CASSDRGRGNENQPQHF. CDR3 nucleotides: TGTGCCAGCAGTGATAGGGGCAGGGGAAACGAAAATCAGCCCCAGCATTTT. The rearrangement links TRBV25-1 to TRBJ1-5, with D perhaps matching TRBD1 (6 bases). V was clipped by 3 bases and J by 4 bases, with 19 bases between them. This CDR3 comprises 17 residues. Germline loops: CDR1 MGHDK, CDR2 SYGVNS.

This clonotype was recorded a few times. The chain links TRBV7-2 to TRBJ2-3, with 8 bases matching TRBD2. Germline values: CDR1 SGHTA, CDR2 FQGNSA. After removal of 5 bases from V and 1 base from J, the junction contained 14 bases not matched to a gene. The length of the CDR3 is 18 residues. In nucleotides, the CDR3 is TGTGCCAGCAGCCACCTAGCGGGCATACCTCTCGGCACAGATACGCAGTATTTT. Protein: CASSHLAGIPLGTDTQYF.

This clonotype showed up many times. The chain carries TRBV2 and TRBJ2-3; D ambiguous. Trimming left V 2 bases short and J 0 bases short, with 9 bases between. There are 15 residues in the CDR3. Germline V gene lookup returns CDR1 SNHLY and CDR2 FYNNEI. The CDR3 region is CASSEMGISTDTQYF. The CDR3 DNA reads as TGTGCCAGCAGTGAAATGGGGATAAGCACAGATACGCAGTATTTT.

The chain couples TRBV6-2 or TRBV6-3 to TRBJ2-7, with no clear D. Germline CDR1 and CDR2: MNHEY and SVGEGT. V was pared by 4 bases and J by 6 bases, with 10 bases between. The CDR3 runs to 12 residues. In nucleotides, the CDR3 is TGTGCCAGCAGTTGGGCCTCCGTCGAGCAGTACTTC. Amino acid sequence: CASSWASVEQYF.

The chain links TRBV20-1 to TRBJ2-4; 8 bases line up with TRBD2. The J call may not be correct, given that the DNA end is closer to TRBJ2-7. The germline CDR1 and CDR2 sequences are DFQATT and SNEGSKA (reference sequence). The CDR3 extends over 14 amino acids. CDR3 region: CSATRLARSHEQYF. CDR3 nucleotides: TGCAGTGCCACAAGACTAGCGAGGAGTCACGAGCAGTACTTC.

This sequence joins TRBV7-2 and TRBJ1-2; 9 bases agree with TRBD1. V gave up 1 base and J gave up 4 bases; unmatched junction bases: 13. The CDR3 spans 18 residues. Germline CDR1 is SGHTA and CDR2 is FQGNSA. CDR3 amino acids: CASSLDSRGQGRFYGYTF. For the CDR3, the DNA is TGTGCCAGCAGCTTAGATAGTAGGGGACAGGGTCGCTTCTATGGCTACACCTTC. Filled out from reference TRBV7-2 and TRBJ1-2, the complete variable domain reads GAGVSQSPSNKVTEKGKDVELRCDPISGHTALYWYRQSLGQGLEFLIYFQGNSAPDKSGLPSDRFSAERTGGSVSTLTIQRTQQEDSAVYLCASSLDSRGQGRFYGYTFGSGTRLTVV.

This clonotype was picked up a small number of times. V and J are TRBV29-1 and TRBJ2-7; the D call may be TRBD1 or TRBD2 (5 bases each). The germline gives CDR1 SQVTM, CDR2 ANQGSEA. The CDR3 sequence is 14 residues long. With 7 bases removed from V and 0 bases from J, the gap between germline ends came to 16 bases. Here the CDR3 reads CSAHTPGRSYEQYF. DNA for the CDR3: TGCAGCGCCCACACTCCGGGACGCTCCTACGAGCAGTACTTC.

This CDR3 reads CSVVWSENTGELFF. CDR3 coding DNA: TGCAGCGTTGTCTGGTCAGAGAACACCGGGGAGCTGTTTTTT. The chain recombines TRBV29-1 with TRBJ2-2, with unresolved D. Looked up from germline, CDR1 is SQVTM and CDR2 is ANQGSEA. Trimming removed 4 bases from V and 1 base from J, with 10 bases in between. CDR3 length equals 14 residues.

This clonotype was seen repeatedly, ten times or more. The chain has TRBV5-1 and TRBJ1-2; D is uncertain. V lost 3 bases, J lost 0 bases, and 9 bases lay in between. The germline V gene encodes CDR1 SGHRS and CDR2 YFSETQ. This CDR3 has 14 amino acids. CDR3 protein: CASSSREANYGYTF. In DNA form, the CDR3 reads TGCGCCAGCAGCTCCCGTGAAGCTAACTATGGCTACACCTTC. Using reference TRBV5-1 and TRBJ1-2 for the parts outside the CDR3, the full variable domain is KAGVTQTPRYLIKTRGQQVTLSCSPISGHRSVSWYQQTPGQGLQFLFEYFSETQRNKGNFPGRFSGRQFSNSRSEMNVSTLELGDSALYLCASSSREANYGYTFGSGTRLTVV.

This chain joins TRBV2 and TRBJ1-5; D call uncertain. The germline CDR1 and CDR2 sequences are SNHLY and FYNNEI. This CDR3 is 13 amino acids long. V lost 4 bases and J lost 3, with 7 bases in between. This chain's CDR3 is CASSGPVNQPQHF. CDR3 nucleotides: TGTGCCAGCAGTGGTCCAGTCAATCAGCCCCAGCATTTT.

This chain joins TRBV5-1 and TRBJ2-1; no reliable D call. Gene TRBJ2-7 matches the end of the DNA better, so the J call may be wrong. This CDR3 spans 14 amino acids. The V gene's germline CDR1 is SGHRS and CDR2 YFSETQ. The CDR3 spells CASSLGGAYNEQYF. For the CDR3, the DNA is TGCGCCAGCAGCTTGGGGGGTGCCTACAATGAGCAGTACTTC.

CDR3 loop: CASSLQQGASDTQYF. The CDR3 DNA reads as TGCGCCAGCAGCTTGCAACAGGGGGCTTCAGATACGCAGTATTTT. The J gene is TRBJ2-3, the V gene TRBV5-1; TRBD1 matches at 9 bases. V was clipped by 1 base and J by 4 bases; unmatched bases: 4. This CDR3 has 15 amino acids. CDR1 and CDR2 (germline): SGHRS, YFSETQ.

This clonotype has more than one count but fewer than ten. The CDR3 region has the DNA TGTGCCAGCAGTCGTTCCGGGACAGGTCGTTCGGGTGAGCAGTTCTTC. Translated: CASSRSGTGRSGEQFF. This rearrangement joins TRBV6-2 or TRBV6-3 to TRBJ2-1; TRBD1 agrees at 8 bases. Germline lookup yields CDR1 MNHEY and CDR2 SVGEGT. The ends lost 5 bases at V and 9 bases at J; junction bases unmatched: 15. CDR3 length: 16 residues.